This is a list of T cell receptor beta chains from one sample in a study of glioma-infiltrating T cells. Via MiXCR, TCRdb re-called the multiplex PCR reads, giving one row per CDR3 protein. The sample has around 140,000 distinct CDR3 sequences, about two fifths seen once; the top ten hold around 20%. The sequencing input was glioma tissue, nonneoplastic brain tissue, or PBMCs (not recorded which). The source is a human donor with low-grade glioma or glioblastoma, undergoing nonglioma brain surgery, or in good health (not recorded which). CDR3s include the opening cysteine and the closing phenylalanine or tryptophan. The D gene is left open where the match is weak.

J gene	V gene	D gene	CDR3 protein
TRBJ2-3	TRBV28	TRBD2	CASSPQPAGLADTQYF
TRBJ2-3	TRBV6-1	.	CASSYYPSTDTQYF
TRBJ2-1	TRBV6-2/TRBV6-3	TRBD2	CASRTSGGALGEQFF
TRBJ2-5	TRBV5-1	.	CASSLGQDRETQYF
TRBJ1-1	TRBV14	.	CASSPGPLLQDTEAFF
TRBJ1-2	TRBV28	.	CASSDPGGFYGYTF
TRBJ2-3	TRBV6-1	.	CASSRVPDPGDTQYF
TRBJ2-1	TRBV20-1	TRBD2	CSAEGGGSHYNEQFF
TRBJ2-1	TRBV10-1	TRBD2	CASKGLAGVAYNEQFF
TRBJ2-1	TRBV28	.	CASSQGLSASSYNEQFF
TRBJ2-1	TRBV7-2	TRBD2	CASSFGLAGNEQFF
TRBJ1-2	TRBV6-1	.	CASSPRTQYRGYTF
TRBJ2-3	TRBV20-1	TRBD2	CSAPPREGQYTQYF
TRBJ2-7	TRBV4-1	.	CASSKELDSLYEQYF